Listed below are T cell receptor beta chains from one sample, sequenced in a study of cytomegalovirus exposure and HLA in healthy donors. Sequenced by immunoSEQ multiplex PCR; TCRdb stores in-frame clones only, minus some. The sample lists 90,000 to 110,000 clones, over 80% occurring once. The sequenced sample was PBMCs. The receptors stem from a young man in good health and CMV-seropositive. Each CDR3 is given with its conserved first and last residue. D genes are given only for firm matches. Part of the rows lack a size; the others show once, few, many or a class for expanded clones.

clone size: .
D gene: .
J gene: TRBJ2-1
V gene: TRBV4-1
CDR3 DNA: TGCGCCAGCAGCAAGGAGGTCAGCTCCTACAATGAGCAGTTCTTC
CDR3 protein: CASSKEVSSYNEQFF

clone size: once
D gene: .
J gene: TRBJ1-6
V gene: TRBV5-1
CDR3 DNA: TGCGCCAGCAGCCGCAGCGGGCTACCCTCCTATAATTCACCCCTCCACTTT
CDR3 protein: CASSRSGLPSYNSPLHF

clone size: .
D gene: TRBD1
J gene: TRBJ2-7
V gene: TRBV6-5
CDR3 DNA: TGTGCCAGCAGTTGGACAGGGTTTAACGAGCAGTACTTC
CDR3 protein: CASSWTGFNEQYF

clone size: .
D gene: .
J gene: TRBJ1-1
V gene: TRBV4-3
CDR3 DNA: TGCGCCAGCAGCCAAGACCGCGTTGCTCCTGAAGCTTTCTTT
CDR3 protein: CASSQDRVAPEAFF

clone size: .
D gene: .
J gene: TRBJ2-7
V gene: TRBV5-5
CDR3 DNA: TGTGCCAGCAGCTTACAGGGCTCCTACGAGCAGTACTTC
CDR3 protein: CASSLQGSYEQYF

clone size: .
D gene: TRBD1
J gene: TRBJ2-7
V gene: TRBV10-1
CDR3 DNA: TGCGCCAGCAGCCCCAAGGACAGGGGACTATTCTACGAGCAGTACTTC
CDR3 protein: CASSPKDRGLFYEQYF

clone size: .
D gene: .
J gene: TRBJ1-3
V gene: TRBV7-9
CDR3 DNA: TGTGCCAGCAGCTCCGGTTCTTCTGGAAACACCATATATTTT
CDR3 protein: CASSSGSSGNTIYF

clone size: .
D gene: .
J gene: TRBJ1-2
V gene: TRBV30
CDR3 DNA: TGTGCCTGGATGTACAGGGACTATGGCTACACCTTC
CDR3 protein: CAWMYRDYGYTF

clone size: once
D gene: .
J gene: TRBJ2-7
V gene: TRBV6-5
CDR3 DNA: TGTGCCAGCAGTTACTCAGCGCGGGGAACTAGGGAGCAGTACTTC
CDR3 protein: CASSYSARGTREQYF

clone size: .
D gene: .
J gene: TRBJ1-3
V gene: TRBV27
CDR3 DNA: TGTGCCAGCAGCCCCTCTATGGTGGACACCATATATTTT
CDR3 protein: CASSPSMVDTIYF

clone size: .
D gene: TRBD1
J gene: TRBJ1-4
V gene: TRBV7-2
CDR3 DNA: TGTGCCAGCAGCTTGAGCAGGGGGACGGAAAAACTGTTTTTT
CDR3 protein: CASSLSRGTEKLFF

clone size: .
D gene: .
J gene: TRBJ2-1
V gene: TRBV7-9
CDR3 DNA: TGTGCCAGCAGCTTAGACCGTAGCACCTACAATGAGCAGTTCTTC
CDR3 protein: CASSLDRSTYNEQFF

clone size: .
D gene: TRBD2
J gene: TRBJ2-3
V gene: TRBV27
CDR3 DNA: TGTGCCAGCAGACGCGGGGGTTCTAGCACAGATACGCAGTATTTT
CDR3 protein: CASRRGGSSTDTQYF

clone size: .
D gene: .
J gene: TRBJ1-4
V gene: TRBV28
CDR3 DNA: TGTGCCAGCAGTGAACCTCATCAGGGTTTGCCTAATGAAAAACTGTTTTTT
CDR3 protein: CASSEPHQGLPNEKLFF

clone size: .
D gene: .
J gene: TRBJ2-1
V gene: TRBV18
CDR3 DNA: TGTGCCAGCTCACCTCTTCGTTGGGAGGGGGATGAGCAGTTCTTC
CDR3 protein: CASSPLRWEGDEQFF

clone size: .
D gene: TRBD2
J gene: TRBJ2-5
V gene: TRBV6-6
CDR3 DNA: TGTGCCAGCAGTCACAGCGGGGGGGGGCAAGAGACCCAGTACTTC
CDR3 protein: CASSHSGGGQETQYF

clone size: .
D gene: .
J gene: TRBJ2-5
V gene: TRBV7-2
CDR3 DNA: TGTGCCAGCAGCTTAGCAAGGGAGGCTCCGGCGGCGACCCAGTACTTC
CDR3 protein: CASSLAREAPAATQYF

clone size: .
D gene: .
J gene: TRBJ1-1
V gene: TRBV5-5
CDR3 DNA: TGTGCCAGCAGCTTCCACGGGAACACTGAAGCTTTCTTT
CDR3 protein: CASSFHGNTEAFF

clone size: .
D gene: .
J gene: TRBJ1-5
V gene: TRBV6-1
CDR3 DNA: TGTGCCAGCAAACAGGGTCCTCAGCCCCAGCATTTT
CDR3 protein: CASKQGPQPQHF

clone size: .
D gene: .
J gene: TRBJ1-5
V gene: TRBV4-2
CDR3 DNA: TGTGCCAGCAGCCACACCGGGACATCCTATAGCAATCAGCCCCAGCATTTT
CDR3 protein: CASSHTGTSYSNQPQHF

clone size: .
D gene: .
J gene: TRBJ2-6
V gene: TRBV5-1
CDR3 DNA: TGCGCCAGCAGCTCCGGGCCCCCTAGCACTGGGGCCAACGTCCTGACTTTC
CDR3 protein: CASSSGPPSTGANVLTF

clone size: .
D gene: TRBD2
J gene: TRBJ2-3
V gene: TRBV6-4
CDR3 DNA: TGTGCCAGCAGTGACTCTACTAGCGGGGGAGATACGCAGTATTTT
CDR3 protein: CASSDSTSGGDTQYF

clone size: .
D gene: .
J gene: TRBJ1-1
V gene: TRBV5-1
CDR3 DNA: TGCGCCAGCAGTTACCTTAAGGAGGGGTCTGAAGCTTTCTTT
CDR3 protein: CASSYLKEGSEAFF

clone size: .
D gene: .
J gene: TRBJ1-3
V gene: TRBV11-2
CDR3 DNA: TGTGCCACCATGGGCCTCTCTGGAAACACCATATATTTT
CDR3 protein: CATMGLSGNTIYF

clone size: .
D gene: .
J gene: TRBJ1-2
V gene: TRBV7-2
CDR3 DNA: TGTGCCAGCAGCGGACGGGCAGGGGATGGCTACACCTTC
CDR3 protein: CASSGRAGDGYTF

clone size: once
D gene: .
J gene: TRBJ2-5
V gene: TRBV5-1
CDR3 DNA: TGCGCCAGCAGCTTGCGTCGAGAGACCCAGTACTTC
CDR3 protein: CASSLRRETQYF

clone size: .
D gene: .
J gene: TRBJ2-1
V gene: TRBV29-1
CDR3 DNA: TGCAGCGTTCAAAGGAGTCTCAATGAGCAGTTCTTC
CDR3 protein: CSVQRSLNEQFF

clone size: .
D gene: .
J gene: TRBJ1-2
V gene: TRBV20-1
CDR3 DNA: TGCAGTAACCGAAGACTTTACGGCTACACCTTC
CDR3 protein: CSNRRLYGYTF

clone size: .
D gene: TRBD1
J gene: TRBJ1-4
V gene: TRBV29-1
CDR3 DNA: TGCAGCGTTGAAGAGGGGACAGGGGCGCACCGGGGGGATAAACTGTTTTTT
CDR3 protein: CSVEEGTGAHRGDKLFF

clone size: .
D gene: .
J gene: TRBJ2-2
V gene: TRBV4-1
CDR3 DNA: TGCGCCAGCAGCCCCCAGGGTACCGGGGAGCTGTTTTTT
CDR3 protein: CASSPQGTGELFF

clone size: once
D gene: .
J gene: TRBJ1-1
V gene: TRBV25-1
CDR3 DNA: TGTGCCAGTCCCTTCGGGGCTTTCTTT
CDR3 protein: CASPFGAFF

clone size: once
D gene: .
J gene: TRBJ1-1
V gene: TRBV9
CDR3 DNA: TGTGCCAGCAGCGTAGATCCGGGCGGGGGCACTGAAGCTTTCTTT
CDR3 protein: CASSVDPGGGTEAFF

clone size: .
D gene: .
J gene: TRBJ1-2
V gene: TRBV6-1
CDR3 DNA: TGTGCCAGCAGTGCTGACCCCGGCGGAGGCTACACCTTC
CDR3 protein: CASSADPGGGYTF

clone size: .
D gene: .
J gene: TRBJ2-7
V gene: TRBV15
CDR3 DNA: TGTGCCACCAGCAGAGATCCACAGACCTACGAGCAGTACTTC
CDR3 protein: CATSRDPQTYEQYF

clone size: few
D gene: TRBD1
J gene: TRBJ2-7
V gene: TRBV6-5
CDR3 DNA: TGTGCCACCAAGGCCCTCCGCCGGACAGGGAACGAGCAGTACTTC
CDR3 protein: CATKALRRTGNEQYF

clone size: .
D gene: TRBD1
J gene: TRBJ2-7
V gene: TRBV30
CDR3 DNA: TGTGCCTGGAGTTGGGGGGACAGGCTGGGCGAGCAGTACTTC
CDR3 protein: CAWSWGDRLGEQYF

clone size: .
D gene: .
J gene: TRBJ1-2
V gene: TRBV2
CDR3 DNA: TGTGCCAGGGACCTGGGGGCTGATGGCTACACCTTC
CDR3 protein: CARDLGADGYTF

clone size: .
D gene: TRBD1
J gene: TRBJ1-1
V gene: TRBV9
CDR3 DNA: TGTGCCAGCAGCCCTAGGGGGCGTGGTGAAGCTTTCTTT
CDR3 protein: CASSPRGRGEAFF

clone size: .
D gene: TRBD1
J gene: TRBJ2-7
V gene: TRBV29-1
CDR3 DNA: TGCAGCGTCTGGGGACAGGGGCCAGCCTACGAGCAGTACTTC
CDR3 protein: CSVWGQGPAYEQYF